This section outlines one TCR beta chain sequence together with its context. This sample is part of a study of PD-1 blockade in classical Hodgkin lymphoma. Relapse was seen in all patients after autologous stem cell transplantation, and brentuximab vedotin exposure was variable. Method: immunoSEQ multiplex PCR; TCRdb's copy keeps in-frame clones and lacks some. The sample consists of around 25,000 clones, around 80% of them appearing once. This receptor was identified in a human donor with classical Hodgkin lymphoma. The sample was peripheral blood mononuclear cells (PBMCs), taken at baseline.

The DNA of the CDR3 is TGTGCCAGCAGCCCAGAAGCAACGGGACTCTTTCGGAATCAGCCCCAGCATTTT. Its translation is CASSPEATGLFRNQPQHF. The chain joins TRBV27 to TRBJ1-5, with D possibly being TRBD1 (5 bases). CDR1 MNHEY and CDR2 SMNVEV come from the germline V gene (reference sequence). There are 18 residues in the CDR3. V dropped 6 bases and J dropped 4 bases, with 25 bases sitting between them.